This T cell receptor (beta chain) was captured by sequencing in a study of response to subunit inactivated influenza vaccine. Study conclusions and caveats: Every seasonal influenza vaccination brings in few new T cells, the authors suggested.

Germline loops: CDR1 SGHTA, CDR2 FQGNSA. The CDR3 has 15 amino acids. The ends were cut back, 1 base at V and 7 bases at J, with 16 bases in the middle. As for this clonotype: What it recognizes is unknown.

TCRdb passed the RT-PCR reads through MiXCR, listing each CDR3 protein once. This sample has approximately 490,000 distinct CDR3 sequences; approximately 6.9% occur once, and the top ten carry about an eighth. The source was PBMCs from blood, collected less than 30 months after vaccination. The V gene is TRBV7-2, the J gene TRBJ1-2; maybe TRBD1 (6 bases). This clonotype was sampled from a man aged 50 to 69 who received an inactivated influenza vaccine. The CDR3 bases are TGTGCCAGCAGCTTAGTGGGCCCGGGGGCGTCTGGCTACACCTTC. This translates into CASSLVGPGASGYTF.